A single T cell receptor (beta chain) is shown here with its context. Its specificity is unknown. Assay used: immunoSEQ multiplex PCR; TCRdb lists only in-frame clones, some missing. In the table there are more than 150,000 clones, 80% to 90% of which are singletons. This sample is part of a study of T cell responses to AZD1222 COVID-19 vaccine. Germline CDR1 LNHDA, CDR2 SQIVND (reference sequence). V lost 10 bases and J lost 2, with 12 bases in between. The CDR3 spans 13 residues. Study-wide findings and caveats: Repertoire sampling occurred only after the peak T cell response.

Sample: peripheral blood, taken on day 0 of AZD1222 vaccination. The V and J genes are TRBV19 and TRBJ1-5; D remains ambiguous. The receptor was derived from an adult in good health. CDR3 sequence: CATFVGGNQPQHF. Here the CDR3 DNA reads TGTGCCACCTTTGTGGGCGGCAATCAGCCCCAGCATTTT.